This T cell receptor (beta chain) was recovered during a study of T cell responses to AZD1222 COVID-19 vaccine. Some clones are missing from TCRdb's copy, which holds only in-frame ones; the method was immunoSEQ multiplex PCR. The table includes some 98,000 clones, roughly 83% detected once. CDR3 length: 12 amino acids. Trimming left V 2 bases short and J 8 bases short, with 10 bases between. From germline, CDR1 is GTSNPN and CDR2 SVGIG (reference sequence). Study-wide findings and caveats: CD4 TCRs associated with vaccination spanned spike, dominating at 160-218 and 743-854. Increased Spike-specific TCR breadth and depth were observed after two AZD1222 doses.

The count of this clone is one. What it recognizes is unknown. The rearrangement uses TRBV30 and TRBJ1-3, with D uncertain. Source: peripheral blood, taken 28 days after the second AZD1222 dose. The TCR originated in an adult who received the AZD1222 COVID-19 vaccine. The CDR3: CAWSTSRHTIYF. Written as DNA, the CDR3 is TGTGCCTGGAGTACCTCCAGACACACCATATATTTT.